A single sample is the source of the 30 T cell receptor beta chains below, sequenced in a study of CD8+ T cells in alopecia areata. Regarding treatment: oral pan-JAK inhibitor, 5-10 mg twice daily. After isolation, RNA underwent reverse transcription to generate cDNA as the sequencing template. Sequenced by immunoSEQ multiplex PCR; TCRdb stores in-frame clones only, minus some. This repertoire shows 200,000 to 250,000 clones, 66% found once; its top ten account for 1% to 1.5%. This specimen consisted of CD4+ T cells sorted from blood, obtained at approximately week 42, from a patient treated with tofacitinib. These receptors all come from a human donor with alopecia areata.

CDR3 nucleotides: TGCGCCAGCAGCATGGGACAGGGGAGCTATGGCTACACCTTC. Protein: CASSMGQGSYGYTF. V usage is TRBV5-1 and J usage is TRBJ1-2; TRBD1 matches 10 bases. Trimming cost V 4 bases and J 4 bases; bases outside gene matches: 4. The CDR3 spans 14 residues. Germline V gives CDR1 SGHRS, CDR2 YFSETQ.

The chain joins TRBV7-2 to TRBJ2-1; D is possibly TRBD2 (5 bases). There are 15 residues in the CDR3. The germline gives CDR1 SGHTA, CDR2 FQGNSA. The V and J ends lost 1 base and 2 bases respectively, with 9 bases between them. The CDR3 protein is CASSLGAGPYNEQFF. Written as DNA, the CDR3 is TGTGCCAGCAGCTTAGGGGCGGGCCCCTACAATGAGCAGTTCTTC.

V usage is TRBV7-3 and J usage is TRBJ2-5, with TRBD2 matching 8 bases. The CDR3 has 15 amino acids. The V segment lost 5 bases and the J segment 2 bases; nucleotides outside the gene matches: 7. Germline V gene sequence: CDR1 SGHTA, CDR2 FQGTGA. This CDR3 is CASSPGGVGQETQYF. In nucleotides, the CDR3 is TGTGCCAGCAGCCCCGGGGGGGTTGGTCAAGAGACCCAGTACTTC.

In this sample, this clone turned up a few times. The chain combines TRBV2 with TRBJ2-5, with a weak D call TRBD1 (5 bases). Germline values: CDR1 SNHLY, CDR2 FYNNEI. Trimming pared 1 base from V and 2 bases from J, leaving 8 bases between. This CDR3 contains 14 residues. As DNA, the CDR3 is TGTGCCAGCAGTGAAGGACAGCAACAAGAGACCCAGTACTTC. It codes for CASSEGQQQETQYF.

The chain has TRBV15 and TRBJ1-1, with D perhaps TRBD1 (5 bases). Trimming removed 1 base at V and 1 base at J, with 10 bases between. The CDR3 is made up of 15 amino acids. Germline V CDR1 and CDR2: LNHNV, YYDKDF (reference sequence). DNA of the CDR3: TGTGCCACCAGCAGAGTAGCGGGGCCGAACACTGAAGCTTTCTTT. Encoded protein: CATSRVAGPNTEAFF.

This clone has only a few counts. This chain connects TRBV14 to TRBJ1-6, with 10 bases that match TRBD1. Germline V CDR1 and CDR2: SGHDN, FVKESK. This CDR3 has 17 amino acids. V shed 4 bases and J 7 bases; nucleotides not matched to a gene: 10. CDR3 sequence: CASSRTGGGVRNSPLHF. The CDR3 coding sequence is TGTGCCAGCAGCCGGACAGGGGGTGGGGTACGAAATTCACCCCTCCACTTT.

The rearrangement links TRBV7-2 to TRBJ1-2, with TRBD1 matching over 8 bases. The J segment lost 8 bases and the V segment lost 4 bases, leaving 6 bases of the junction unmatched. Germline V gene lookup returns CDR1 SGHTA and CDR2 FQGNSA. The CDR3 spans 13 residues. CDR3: CASSSTGGKGYTF. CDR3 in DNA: TGTGCCAGCAGCTCTACAGGGGGGAAAGGCTACACCTTC.

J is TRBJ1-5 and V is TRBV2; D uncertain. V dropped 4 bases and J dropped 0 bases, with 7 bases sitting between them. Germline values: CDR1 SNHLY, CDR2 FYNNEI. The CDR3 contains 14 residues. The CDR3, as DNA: TGTGCCAGCAGTGCTGAGGATAGCAATCAGCCCCAGCATTTT. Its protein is CASSAEDSNQPQHF.

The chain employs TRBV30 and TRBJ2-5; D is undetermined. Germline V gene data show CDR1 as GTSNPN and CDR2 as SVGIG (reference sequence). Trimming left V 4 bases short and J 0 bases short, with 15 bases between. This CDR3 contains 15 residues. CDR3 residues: CAWKRTGRNQETQYF. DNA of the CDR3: TGTGCCTGGAAGAGAACCGGGCGGAACCAAGAGACCCAGTACTTC.

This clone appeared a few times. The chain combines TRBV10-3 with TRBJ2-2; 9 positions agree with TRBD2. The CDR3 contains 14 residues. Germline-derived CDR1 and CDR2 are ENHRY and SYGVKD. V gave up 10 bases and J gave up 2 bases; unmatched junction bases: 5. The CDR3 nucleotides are TGTGCCACTGCGACTAGCGGAAACACCGGGGAGCTGTTTTTT. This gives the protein CATATSGNTGELFF.

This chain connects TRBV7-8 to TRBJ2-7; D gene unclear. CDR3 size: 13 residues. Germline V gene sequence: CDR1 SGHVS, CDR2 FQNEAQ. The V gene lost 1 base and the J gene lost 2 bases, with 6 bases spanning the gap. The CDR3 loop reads CASSLGETYEQYF. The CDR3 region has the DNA TGTGCCAGCAGCTTAGGGGAAACCTACGAGCAGTACTTC.

The CDR3 DNA sequence: TGCAGTGCTAGAGATGGCTCGGGCTACACCTTC. Encoded protein: CSARDGSGYTF. The rearrangement joins TRBV20-1 to TRBJ1-2; D is unresolved. V lost 0 bases, J lost 8 bases, and 7 bases lay in between. This CDR3 contains 11 residues. Germline V gene data show CDR1 as DFQATT and CDR2 as SNEGSKA (reference sequence).

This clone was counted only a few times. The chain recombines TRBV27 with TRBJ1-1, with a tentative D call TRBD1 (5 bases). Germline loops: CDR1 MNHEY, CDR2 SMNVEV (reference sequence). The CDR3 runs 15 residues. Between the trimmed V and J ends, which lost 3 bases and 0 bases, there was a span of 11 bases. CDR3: CASSLRGTMNTEAFF. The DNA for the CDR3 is TGTGCCAGCAGTTTGAGGGGAACTATGAACACTGAAGCTTTCTTT.

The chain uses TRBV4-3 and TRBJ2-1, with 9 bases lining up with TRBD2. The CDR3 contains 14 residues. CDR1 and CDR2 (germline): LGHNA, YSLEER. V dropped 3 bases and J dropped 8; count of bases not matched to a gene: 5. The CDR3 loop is CASSHRGGADEQFF. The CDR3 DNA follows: TGCGCCAGCAGCCACCGCGGGGGGGCGGATGAGCAGTTCTTC.

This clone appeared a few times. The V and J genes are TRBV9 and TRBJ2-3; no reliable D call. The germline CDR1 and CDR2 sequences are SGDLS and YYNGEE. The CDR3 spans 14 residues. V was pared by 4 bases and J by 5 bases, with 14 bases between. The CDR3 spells CASSPRTGVDTQYF. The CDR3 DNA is TGTGCCAGCAGCCCACGGACCGGTGTAGATACGCAGTATTTT.

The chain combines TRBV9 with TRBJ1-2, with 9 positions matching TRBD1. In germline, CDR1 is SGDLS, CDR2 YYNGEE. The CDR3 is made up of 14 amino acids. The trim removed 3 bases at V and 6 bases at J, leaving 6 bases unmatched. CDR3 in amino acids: CASSARDREHGYTF. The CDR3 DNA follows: TGTGCCAGCAGCGCCCGGGACAGGGAGCATGGCTACACCTTC.

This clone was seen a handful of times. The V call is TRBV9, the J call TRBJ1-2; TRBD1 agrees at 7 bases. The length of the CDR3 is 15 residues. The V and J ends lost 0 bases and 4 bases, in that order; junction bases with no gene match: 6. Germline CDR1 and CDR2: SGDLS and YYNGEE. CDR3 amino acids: CASSVEGGRGYGYTF. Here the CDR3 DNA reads TGTGCCAGCAGCGTAGAAGGGGGCCGGGGCTATGGCTACACCTTC.

This chain's CDR3 is CASSLVIWETQYF. CDR3 nucleotide sequence: TGTGCCAGCAGCCTCGTAATCTGGGAGACCCAGTACTTC. The chain carries TRBV7-2 and TRBJ2-5; no reliable D call. Per germline, CDR1 SGHTA and CDR2 FQGNSA. Trimming removed 5 bases at V and 5 bases at J, with 12 bases between. The CDR3 has 13 amino acids. Using reference TRBV7-2 and TRBJ2-5 for the parts outside the CDR3, the full variable domain is GAGVSQSPSNKVTEKGKDVELRCDPISGHTALYWYRQSLGQGLEFLIYFQGNSAPDKSGLPSDRFSAERTGGSVSTLTIQRTQQEDSAVYLCASSLVIWETQYFGPGTRLLVL.

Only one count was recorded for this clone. This CDR3 is CASLYRPDSNQPQHF. CDR3 nucleotide sequence: TGTGCCAGCTTGTATCGGCCGGATAGCAATCAGCCCCAGCATTTT. The rearrangement uses TRBV6-6 and TRBJ1-5; D gene ambiguous. CDR1 MNHNY and CDR2 SVGAGI come from the germline V gene (reference sequence). Between the trimmed V and J ends, which lost 8 bases and 0 bases, there was a span of 14 bases. The CDR3 covers 15 residues.

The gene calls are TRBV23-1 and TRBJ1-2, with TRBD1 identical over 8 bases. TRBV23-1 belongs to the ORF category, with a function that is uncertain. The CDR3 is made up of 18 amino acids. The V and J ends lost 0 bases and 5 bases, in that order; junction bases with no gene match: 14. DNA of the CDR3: TGCGCCAGCAGTCAATCGAGCAGGGGGCTTTGGATACTGTATGGCTACACCTTC. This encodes CASSQSSRGLWILYGYTF.

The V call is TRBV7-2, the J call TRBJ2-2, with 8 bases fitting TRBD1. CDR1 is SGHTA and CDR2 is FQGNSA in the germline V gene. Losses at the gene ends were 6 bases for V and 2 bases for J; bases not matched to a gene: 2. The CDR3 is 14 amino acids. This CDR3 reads CASRAGGNTGELFF. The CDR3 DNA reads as TGTGCCAGCAGGGCAGGGGGCAACACCGGGGAGCTGTTTTTT.

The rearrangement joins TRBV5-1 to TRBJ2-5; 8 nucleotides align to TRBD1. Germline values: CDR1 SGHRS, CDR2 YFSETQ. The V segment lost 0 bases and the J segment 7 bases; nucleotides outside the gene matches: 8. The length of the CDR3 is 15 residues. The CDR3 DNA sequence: TGCGCCAGCAGCTTGGAAGGGCAGGGGGCTGGGACCCAGTACTTC. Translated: CASSLEGQGAGTQYF.

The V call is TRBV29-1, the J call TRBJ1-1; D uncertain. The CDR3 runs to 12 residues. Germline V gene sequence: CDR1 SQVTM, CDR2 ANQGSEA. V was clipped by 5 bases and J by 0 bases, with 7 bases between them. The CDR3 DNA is TGCAGCGTTTCGCACCTGAACACTGAAGCTTTCTTT. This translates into CSVSHLNTEAFF.

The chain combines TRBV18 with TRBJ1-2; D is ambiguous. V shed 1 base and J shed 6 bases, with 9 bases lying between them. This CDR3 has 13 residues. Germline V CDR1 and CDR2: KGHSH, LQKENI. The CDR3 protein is CASSPLQGDGYTF. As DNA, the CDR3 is TGTGCCAGCTCACCACTACAAGGAGATGGCTACACCTTC. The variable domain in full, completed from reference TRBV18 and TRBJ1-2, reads NAGVMQNPRHLVRRRGQEARLRCSPMKGHSHVYWYRQLPEEGLKFMVYLQKENIIDESGMPKERFSAEFPKEGPSILRIQQVVRGDSAAYFCASSPLQGDGYTFGSGTRLTVV.

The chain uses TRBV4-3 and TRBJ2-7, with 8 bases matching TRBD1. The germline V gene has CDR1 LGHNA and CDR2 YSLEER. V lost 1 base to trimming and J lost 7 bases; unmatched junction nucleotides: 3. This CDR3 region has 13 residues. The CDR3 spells CASSQAYRGEQYF. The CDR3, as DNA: TGCGCCAGCAGCCAAGCCTACAGGGGGGAGCAGTACTTC.

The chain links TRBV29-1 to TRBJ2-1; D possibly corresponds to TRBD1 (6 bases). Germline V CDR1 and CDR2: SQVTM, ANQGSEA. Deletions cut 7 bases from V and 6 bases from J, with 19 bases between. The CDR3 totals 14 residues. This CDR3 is CSARKAGVSNEQFF. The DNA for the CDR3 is TGCAGCGCTCGGAAGGCAGGGGTATCCAATGAGCAGTTCTTC.

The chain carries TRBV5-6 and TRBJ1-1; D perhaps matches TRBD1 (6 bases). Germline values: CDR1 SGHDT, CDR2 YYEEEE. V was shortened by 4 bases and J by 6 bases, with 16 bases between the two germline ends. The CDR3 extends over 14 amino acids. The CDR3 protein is CASSQTNREAEAFF. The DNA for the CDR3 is TGTGCCAGCAGCCAGACGAACAGGGAGGCTGAAGCTTTCTTT.

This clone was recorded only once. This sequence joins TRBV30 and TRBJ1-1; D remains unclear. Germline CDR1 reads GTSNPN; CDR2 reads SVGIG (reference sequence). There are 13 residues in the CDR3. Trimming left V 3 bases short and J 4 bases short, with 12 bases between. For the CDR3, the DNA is TGTGCCTGGAGCGAAGGGAGTAGCACTGAAGCTTTCTTT. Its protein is CAWSEGSSTEAFF.

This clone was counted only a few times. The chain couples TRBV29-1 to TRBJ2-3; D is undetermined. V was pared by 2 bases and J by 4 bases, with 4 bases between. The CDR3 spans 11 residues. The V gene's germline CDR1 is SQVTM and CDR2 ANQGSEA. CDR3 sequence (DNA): TGCAGCGTTGAACTTTCAGATACGCAGTATTTT. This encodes CSVELSDTQYF.

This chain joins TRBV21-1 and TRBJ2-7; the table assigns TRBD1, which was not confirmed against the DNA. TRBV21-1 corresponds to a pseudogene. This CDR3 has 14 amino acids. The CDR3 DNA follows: TGTGCCAGCAGCGGGACAGGGGGCCGGGACGAGCAGTACTTC. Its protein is CASSGTGGRDEQYF.